Below, 3 T cell receptor beta chains from the same sample are listed, as sequenced in a study of cytomegalovirus exposure and HLA in healthy donors. PCR used 60 Vbeta primers and 13 Jbeta primers. Profiled with immunoSEQ multiplex PCR; TCRdb holds only in-frame clones, not every one. This table has 55,000 to 80,000 clones, roughly 76% appearing once. The sample comprised PBMCs. The receptors stem from a man in his 60s in good health and CMV-seropositive.

V and J are TRBV6-5 and TRBJ2-5, with 9 bases aligning to TRBD1. CDR3 length: 13 amino acids. Per the germline V gene, CDR1 is MNHEY and CDR2 is SVGAGI. Unmatched junction bases numbered 6, after V lost 6 bases and J lost 7 bases. In DNA, the CDR3 is TGTGCCAGCAGCTACCCGGGACAGGGGACCCAGTACTTC. Translating it yields CASSYPGQGTQYF.

On this clone: The junction differs from germline at one of its ends, possibly a read error. The V and J genes are TRBV19 and TRBJ2-5; 15 bases are a match to TRBD2. The CDR3 contains 17 residues. CDR1 is LNHDA and CDR2 is SQIVND in the germline V gene (reference sequence). The CDR3 reads CASSTAWTSGGGEAQYF. The CDR3 DNA follows: TGTGCCAGTAGTACCGCCTGGACTAGCGGGGGGGGAGAGGCCCAGTACTTC. Using reference TRBV19 and TRBJ2-5 for the parts outside the CDR3, the full variable domain is DGGITQSPKYLFRKEGQNVTLSCEQNLNHDAMYWYRQDPGQGLRLIYYSQIVNDFQKGDIAEGYSVSREKKESFPLTVTSAQKNPTAFYLCASSTAWTSGGGEAQYFGPGTRLLVL.

The chain employs TRBV5-1 and TRBJ1-2; 8 nucleotides match TRBD1. Germline V gene data show CDR1 as SGHRS and CDR2 as YFSETQ. V trimming: 6 bases; J trimming: 1 base; junction bases outside the gene matches: 5. The CDR3 sequence is 14 residues long. CDR3: CASNDRGDNYGYTF. Written as DNA, the CDR3 is TGCGCCAGCAACGACAGGGGAGATAACTATGGCTACACCTTC.